Below, 12 T cell receptor beta chains from the same sample are listed, as sequenced in a study of blood T cell repertoires in COVID-19. Repertoires were generated with immunoSEQ multiplex PCR, while TCRdb's copy carries only in-frame clones and drops some. The repertoire holds 140,000 or so clones, roughly four fifths seen once, with approximately 2.9% in the top ten. The specimen was peripheral blood. Receptor source: a woman older than 75 with acute or convalescent COVID-19.

The chain employs TRBV5-1 and TRBJ1-2; the match to TRBD1 covers 7 bases. CDR1 SGHRS and CDR2 YFSETQ come from the germline V gene. The ends lost 4 bases at V and 7 bases at J; junction bases unmatched: 16. This CDR3 contains 16 residues. The CDR3 spells CASSMDPGQNNPGYTF. For the CDR3, the DNA is TGCGCCAGCAGCATGGACCCGGGACAGAATAATCCTGGCTACACCTTC. Looking up the rest from reference TRBV5-1 and TRBJ1-2 gives the full variable domain: KAGVTQTPRYLIKTRGQQVTLSCSPISGHRSVSWYQQTPGQGLQFLFEYFSETQRNKGNFPGRFSGRQFSNSRSEMNVSTLELGDSALYLCASSMDPGQNNPGYTFGSGTRLTVV.

CDR3 sequence reads: CASSQTGDYGYTF. The CDR3 coding sequence is TGTGCCAGCAGCCAAACAGGGGACTATGGCTACACCTTC. This chain uses TRBV6-6 with TRBJ1-2, with 7 nucleotides matching TRBD1. Germline lookup yields CDR1 MNHNY and CDR2 SVGAGI (reference sequence). Trimming removed 6 bases from V and 3 bases from J; junction bases left unmatched: 4. The CDR3 has 13 amino acids.

The gene calls are TRBV25-1 and TRBJ2-1; 12 bases line up with TRBD1. Germline lookup yields CDR1 MGHDK and CDR2 SYGVNS. J lost 7 bases, V lost 8 bases, and 18 bases had no gene match. The CDR3 is made up of 18 amino acids. This CDR3 reads CASGGAAGQGASGNEQFF. DNA for the CDR3: TGTGCCAGCGGGGGAGCCGCGGGACAGGGGGCGTCGGGTAATGAGCAGTTCTTC.

The gene calls are TRBV10-1 and TRBJ1-1; unclear D gene. The V end was cut by 3 bases, the J end by 0 bases, with 5 bases between. The CDR3 has 13 residues. CDR1 is WNHNN, CDR2 SYGVQD, per germline (reference sequence). The CDR3 DNA reads as TGCGCCAGCAGTGACGGTTTGAACACTGAAGCTTTCTTT. The encoded protein is CASSDGLNTEAFF.

The chain has TRBV6-1 and TRBJ2-5; D remains ambiguous. Germline loops: CDR1 MNHNS, CDR2 SASEGT. The V gene lost 2 bases and the J gene lost 1 base, with 11 bases spanning the gap. CDR3 length: 15 residues. CDR3 region: CASSERFGGQETQYF. As DNA, the CDR3 is TGTGCCAGCAGTGAACGGTTCGGCGGCCAAGAGACCCAGTACTTC.

The chain has TRBV5-1 and TRBJ1-3, with 10 bases identical to TRBD1. J was trimmed by 4 bases and V by 0 bases; bases with no gene match: 10. Germline CDR1 SGHRS, CDR2 YFSETQ. The CDR3 is made up of 18 amino acids. CDR3 bases: TGCGCCAGCAGCTTGGTGTATGCGGGACAGGGGAACGGAAACACCATATATTTT. This sequence encodes CASSLVYAGQGNGNTIYF. Supplemented by reference TRBV5-1 and TRBJ1-3, the full variable domain reads KAGVTQTPRYLIKTRGQQVTLSCSPISGHRSVSWYQQTPGQGLQFLFEYFSETQRNKGNFPGRFSGRQFSNSRSEMNVSTLELGDSALYLCASSLVYAGQGNGNTIYFGEGSWLTVV.

V gene TRBV4-1 combines with J gene TRBJ2-4, with a possible D match to TRBD2 (6 bases). This CDR3 region has 14 residues. CDR1 and CDR2 from the germline V gene are MGHRA and YSYEKL. V dropped 4 bases and J dropped 3 bases, with 10 bases sitting between them. CDR3 DNA: TGCGCCAGCAGCCCCCGGGGGAACAAAAACATTCAGTACTTC. Its protein product is CASSPRGNKNIQYF.

V gene TRBV7-8 combines with J gene TRBJ2-2, with TRBD2 as a possible D gene (6 bases). The V gene's germline CDR1 is SGHVS and CDR2 FQNEAQ. The CDR3 is made up of 16 amino acids. V lost 5 bases and J 7 bases, leaving 20 bases between the germline ends. Written as DNA, the CDR3 is TGTGCCAGCAGCACGAGAGGTCCGGGACTCGGCGGGGAGCTGTTTTTT. It encodes CASSTRGPGLGGELFF.

The chain couples TRBV5-1 to TRBJ1-1; no firm D call. This CDR3 contains 15 residues. The germline V gene encodes CDR1 SGHRS and CDR2 YFSETQ. Trimming took 1 base from V and 1 from J, leaving 11 bases between them. The CDR3 here is CASSLNNPGNTEAFF. The CDR3, as DNA: TGCGCCAGCAGCTTGAACAATCCGGGGAACACTGAAGCTTTCTTT.

The chain has TRBV4-1 and TRBJ1-6; a possible D gene is TRBD1 (5 bases). V was pared by 1 base and J by 5 bases, with 18 bases between. CDR1 is MGHRA, CDR2 YSYEKL, per germline. CDR3 length equals 18 residues. The CDR3 DNA reads as TGCGCCAGCAGCCAAGGCCGGCGGACATGGGTTAATAATTCACCCCTCCACTTT. This gives the protein CASSQGRRTWVNNSPLHF.

The chain uses TRBV3-1 (or the pseudogene TRBV3-2) and TRBJ1-6, with TRBD1 matching 8 bases. The V gene's germline CDR1 is LGHDT and CDR2 YNNKEL (reference sequence). CDR3 length: 14 amino acids. Unmatched junction bases numbered 3, after V lost 2 bases and J lost 9 bases. The CDR3 DNA is TGTGCCAGCAGCCAACAGGGGGCAAGTTCACCCCTCCACTTT. Amino acids: CASSQQGASSPLHF.

V and J are TRBV11-2 and TRBJ1-2; 7 nucleotides align to TRBD1. Germline CDR1 is SGHAT and CDR2 is FQNNGV. The ends lost 4 bases at V and 8 bases at J; junction bases unmatched: 10. CDR3 size: 14 residues. The chain's CDR3 is CASSWETGTGGYTF. The CDR3 DNA sequence: TGTGCCAGCAGCTGGGAGACAGGGACGGGGGGCTACACCTTC.